This record looks at one T cell receptor (beta chain) sequence and its context. Its antigen is not identified. The table came from immunoSEQ multiplex PCR; TCRdb's copy has only in-frame clones and leaves some out. The table includes tens of thousands of clones, around 83% detected once. Germline V gene data show CDR1 as LGHNA and CDR2 as YNFKEQ. The CDR3 totals 17 residues. Between the trimmed V and J ends, which lost 4 bases and 0 bases, there was a span of 16 bases. These data come from a study of PD-1 blockade in classical Hodgkin lymphoma. Study-level information: Patients got intravenous nivolumab 3 mg/kg every 2 weeks.

Regarding the study as a whole: Prior therapy or disease activity may underlie the repertoire differences, whose causes remain undefined. CD4+ but not CD8+ TCR diversity rose significantly by C4D1. Some patients began nivolumab under 1 year after ASCT. These patients were excluded from later analyses.

Each of the patients experienced relapse following autologous stem cell transplantation, and their brentuximab vedotin exposure differed. The study purified CD4+ T cells from thawed PBMCs using magnetic negative selection. The chain joins TRBV4-2 to TRBJ1-3; D may be TRBD1 (5 bases). The sample here was CD4+ T cells from blood, taken at baseline. The sequence came from a human donor with classical Hodgkin lymphoma. CDR3 in DNA: TGTGCCAGCAGCCCCCGCTCTGGGGCAGTCTCTGGAAACACCATATATTTT. This codes for CASSPRSGAVSGNTIYF.